A single sample gave rise to the 7 T cell receptor beta chains below, sequenced in a study of identical twins. TCRdb fed the 5' RACE reads into MiXCR, producing one record per CDR3 protein. The sample records roughly 690,000 distinct CDR3 sequences, roughly 6.2% being singletons. Material for sequencing was naive T cells sorted from blood. These receptors originate from a man aged 18 to 29 in good health.

This clonotype was recorded many times. This sequence joins TRBV5-1 and TRBJ2-1, with 9 bases fitting TRBD2. The CDR3 has 15 amino acids. Germline CDR1 SGHRS, CDR2 YFSETQ. V dropped 9 bases and J dropped 4; count of bases not matched to a gene: 11. The CDR3 DNA reads TGCGCCACCTCGCGGCGGGGGGGCCAGTACAATGAGCAGTTCTTC. It translates to CATSRRGGQYNEQFF.

This clonotype was seen many times. This rearrangement joins TRBV5-1 to TRBJ2-3, with D possibly TRBD2 on 6 matching bases. The CDR3 is 14 residues long. Germline V lookup: CDR1 SGHRS, CDR2 YFSETQ. V lost 3 bases and J lost 9, with 17 bases in between. In DNA, the CDR3 is TGCGCCAGCAGCTCCAAAACCCCTAGCGCCACGCAGTATTTT. Its translation is CASSSKTPSATQYF.

This clonotype was seen ten or more times. V usage is TRBV25-1 and J usage is TRBJ2-1; unclear D gene. The CDR3 spans 14 residues. CDR1 is MGHDK and CDR2 is SYGVNS in the germline V gene. Deletions cut 1 base from V and 6 bases from J, with 10 bases between. This chain's CDR3 is CASSESARINEQFF. The CDR3 DNA reads TGTGCCAGCAGTGAATCAGCCCGCATCAATGAGCAGTTCTTC.

The chain combines TRBV6-5 with TRBJ2-1; unclear D gene. This CDR3 contains 16 residues. Trimming took 2 bases from V and 0 from J, leaving 11 bases between them. CDR1 and CDR2 from the germline V gene are MNHEY and SVGAGI. CDR3 DNA sequence: TGTGCCAGCAGTTACACTCCGGCAAACTCCTACAATGAGCAGTTCTTC. This gives the protein CASSYTPANSYNEQFF.

V and J are TRBV7-9 and TRBJ1-5; D uncertain. The germline V gene encodes CDR1 SEHNR and CDR2 FQNEAQ (reference sequence). Trimming stripped 3 bases from V and 6 bases from J, with 9 bases between. This CDR3 has 13 amino acids. The CDR3 region has the DNA TGTGCCAGCAGCTTTTCAGTAACTCAGCCCCAGCATTTT. This encodes CASSFSVTQPQHF.

This clonotype was recorded a few times. The junction and the germline gene differ at one end; a read error may be behind it. The chain combines TRBV7-2 with TRBJ2-3; 8 nucleotides line up with TRBD2. This CDR3 contains 15 residues. Germline CDR1 reads SGHTA; CDR2 reads FQGNSA. DNA of the CDR3: TGTGCCAGCAGCCTAGCGGGCCGTACCACAGATACGCAGTATTTT. Translated, it gives CASSLAGRTTDTQYF.

The chain couples TRBV5-1 to TRBJ2-7, with D maybe TRBD2 (6 bases). There are 15 residues in the CDR3. Germline CDR1 reads SGHRS; CDR2 reads YFSETQ. V was cut by 0 bases and J by 4 bases, with 14 bases left in between. As DNA, the CDR3 is TGCGCCAGCAGCTTGGTCTTAGCGGTAGGGTACGAGCAGTACTTC. It specifies CASSLVLAVGYEQYF.